These T cell receptor beta chains were read from a single sample in a study of shared clonotypes between healthy human individuals. Clones were read by immunoSEQ multiplex PCR, and TCRdb kept only the in-frame ones, dropping some. The data show millions of clones, 85% to 95% seen once. The sample taken for sequencing was naive CD4+ T cells sorted from blood. Receptors originate from a man aged 18 to 30 in good health. CDR3s include the opening cysteine and the closing phenylalanine or tryptophan. A D gene is named only where the DNA matches it firmly. Clone size is stated in some rows and not others, as once, few, many or a class when expanded.

>TRBV27|-|-|TRBJ2-5
TGTGCCAGCAGTCCTTACACACGGGAGACCCAGTACTTC
CASSPYTRETQYF
>TRBV6-5|TRBD2|-|TRBJ2-7
TGTGCCAGCACGATGAGCGGGGGGGGCGAGCAGTACTTC
CASTMSGGGEQYF
>TRBV7-9|-|-|TRBJ1-3
TGTGCCAGCAGCCCCGCAGGGAGAGGAAACACCATATATTTT
CASSPAGRGNTIYF
>TRBV11-2|TRBD2|-|TRBJ2-5
TGTGCCAGCAGCTTAGGTGGACTAGCGGGACAGGCGCTGTGGGAGACCCAGTACTTC
CASSLGGLAGQALWETQYF
>TRBV10-3|-|-|TRBJ1-2
TGTGCCATCAGTGAGTCGTCGGGGCGCCTTCGGGGCTACACCTTC
CAISESSGRLRGYTF
>TRBV5-7|TRBD1|once|TRBJ2-7
TGTGCCAGCAGCCTACTTAGGGACAGGGCGAGCGAGCAGTACTTC
CASSLLRDRASEQYF
>TRBV18|-|-|TRBJ1-1
TGTGCCAGCTCACCAGCAGGCATAAACTTGAACACTGAAGCTTTCTTT
CASSPAGINLNTEAFF
>TRBV5-1|TRBD2|-|TRBJ2-1
TGCGCCAGCAGCTTGGGCGCTAGCGGGATAATTGAGCAGTTCTTC
CASSLGASGIIEQFF
>TRBV5-1|-|-|TRBJ1-1
TGCGCCAGCAGCTCCGGAACGACGAACACTGAAGCTTTCTTT
CASSSGTTNTEAFF
>TRBV7-9|-|-|TRBJ2-7
TGTGCCAGCAGCCCGCTCCCGGGGACGTACGAGCAGTACTTC
CASSPLPGTYEQYF
>TRBV7-9|-|once|TRBJ2-3
TGTGCCAGCAGCTTGGGAACGACAGCCACAGATACGCAGTATTTT
CASSLGTTATDTQYF
>TRBV5-1|TRBD1|-|TRBJ2-3
TGCGCCAGCAGCGCGATCGGGACAGCGGATACGCAGTATTTT
CASSAIGTADTQYF
>TRBV15|-|-|TRBJ1-4
TGTGCCACCAGCAGAGATCGAGGGGTGGGTGAAAAACTGTTTTTT
CATSRDRGVGEKLFF
>TRBV4-2|-|-|TRBJ1-5
TGTGCCAGCAGCCAAACAGGGAACAACGGCAATCAGCCCCAGCATTTT
CASSQTGNNGNQPQHF
>TRBV5-7|-|-|TRBJ2-5
TGTGCCAGCAGCTTGGCTGGAACCCAAGAGACCCAGTACTTC
CASSLAGTQETQYF
>TRBV6-1|-|-|TRBJ1-3
TGTGCCAGCAGTGAACAAAGTGCTCAGGGTAGGCGAAACACCATATATTTT
CASSEQSAQGRRNTIYF
>TRBV5-1|TRBD1|-|TRBJ2-3
TGCGCCAGGCCACGGGACCATAGACAGGGCAAAGATACGCAGTATTTT
CARPRDHRQGKDTQYF
>TRBV10-3|TRBD1|-|TRBJ1-5
TGTGCCATCAGTGCCCACGGGACAGGGAACGGACAGCCCCAGCATTTT
CAISAHGTGNGQPQHF
>TRBV10-2|-|-|TRBJ2-5
TGCGCCAGCAGTCCCCTCCCGCAGGAGACCCAGTACTTC
CASSPLPQETQYF
>TRBV30|TRBD1|-|TRBJ1-4
TGTGCCTGGAGTAGACAGGGTCGTGAAAAACTGTTTTTT
CAWSRQGREKLFF
>TRBV25-1|-|-|TRBJ1-5
TGTGCCAGCAGTGGAGGGAAGGGGAACCAGCCCCAGCATTTT
CASSGGKGNQPQHF
>TRBV5-1|TRBD1|-|TRBJ2-2
TGCGCCAGCAGCATCCGGGACAGGGCCCCCGGGGAGCTGTTTTTT
CASSIRDRAPGELFF
>TRBV27|-|-|TRBJ1-1
TGTGCCAGCAGTTCCCGCCAGGGAAGGAGGTCGGACACTGAAGCTTTCTTT
CASSSRQGRRSDTEAFF
>TRBV30|-|-|TRBJ1-4
TGTGCCTGGAGTTCAGATGCAACTAATGAAAAACTGTTTTTT
CAWSSDATNEKLFF
>TRBV25-1|-|-|TRBJ2-2
TGTGCCAGCAGTGAACCCGGGCGGACCGGGGAGCTGTTTTTT
CASSEPGRTGELFF
>TRBV28|-|-|TRBJ2-7
TGTGCCAGCAGTTTATCAACTACGGGGACACGGGACGAGCAGTACTTC
CASSLSTTGTRDEQYF
>TRBV6-5|-|-|TRBJ1-6
TGTGCCAGCAGTTACTCAGGGTTCGGGAGGGACTCACCCCTCCACTTT
CASSYSGFGRDSPLHF
>TRBV30|-|-|TRBJ2-7
TGTGCCTGGAGTGTACCGGTACGGTACGAGCAGTACTTC
CAWSVPVRYEQYF
>TRBV19|TRBD1|few|TRBJ1-2
TGTGCCAGTAGCCCAGGGGGCCATGGCTACACCTTC
CASSPGGHGYTF
>TRBV7-2|TRBD1|-|TRBJ1-4
TGTGCCAGCAGCTTAGCGCCGGGACAGGGCGGTGAAAAACTGTTTTTT
CASSLAPGQGGEKLFF
>TRBV19|TRBD1|-|TRBJ1-6
TGTGCCAGTAGTATGGGTCAGGGGGATTCACCCCTCCACTTT
CASSMGQGDSPLHF
>TRBV11-3|-|-|TRBJ2-1
TGTGCCAGCAGCTTAGACACCACAATGAAGCAGTTCTTC
CASSLDTTMKQFF
>TRBV25-1|-|-|TRBJ2-6
TGTGCCAGCAGTGATGGATTTAGTCGATCCTTTGGGGCCAACGTCCTGACTTTC
CASSDGFSRSFGANVLTF
>TRBV7-9|TRBD2|-|TRBJ2-5
TGTGCCAGCAGCCCGAACCTACAGGGACTAGCGGGAGTAGGAGAGACCCAGTACTTC
CASSPNLQGLAGVGETQYF
>TRBV6-6|-|-|TRBJ2-5
TGTGCCAGCAGTTATTCGGCGGTAGGAGAGACCCAGTACTTC
CASSYSAVGETQYF
>TRBV28|TRBD1|-|TRBJ1-4
TGTGCCACGGGGACAGGGGGCCTTGCTAATGAAAAACTGTTTTTT
CATGTGGLANEKLFF
>TRBV4-1|TRBD1|-|TRBJ2-7
TGCGCCAGCAGCCACTCCGGGACAGGGGCCTACGAGCAGTACTTC
CASSHSGTGAYEQYF
>TRBV11-3|-|-|TRBJ2-7
TGTGCCAGCAGCTTAGTTGGCAGGGGCGAGCAGTACTTC
CASSLVGRGEQYF
>TRBV10-1|-|-|TRBJ1-6
TGCGCCAGCATCCTAAGGGACTCCCGTAATTCACCCCTCCACTTT
CASILRDSRNSPLHF